These T cell receptor beta chains were read from a single sample in a study of T cell responses to AZD1222 COVID-19 vaccine. Sequencing used immunoSEQ multiplex PCR; TCRdb keeps in-frame clones, though not all of them. The sample contains 130,000 to 150,000 clones, 92% of which appear only once. The source was peripheral blood, collected on day 0 of AZD1222 vaccination. These receptors came from an adult in good health. Both conserved end residues are part of each CDR3. D genes are given only for firm matches. Part of the rows lack a size; the others show once, few, many or a class for expanded clones.

CDR3 protein,CDR3 DNA,CDR3 length,V gene,J gene,clone size,D gene
CASPAGTGSYEQYF,TGTGCCAGTCCCGCTGGGACAGGGAGCTACGAGCAGTACTTC,14,TRBV2,TRBJ2-7,NA,TRBD1
CASSYSLADNYNEQFF,TGTGCCAGCAGTTACTCGCTAGCGGATAACTACAATGAGCAGTTCTTC,16,TRBV6-5,TRBJ2-1,NA,TRBD2
CASSPGTGVYGYTF,TGCGCCAGCAGCCCCGGGACAGGGGTCTATGGCTACACCTTC,14,TRBV10-1,TRBJ1-2,NA,TRBD1
CATSKDSQDGYTF,TGTGCCACCAGCAAGGACAGTCAAGACGGCTACACCTTC,13,TRBV24-1,TRBJ1-2,NA,NA
CASSQTGYEQYF,TGTGCCAGCAGCCAGACAGGGTACGAGCAGTACTTC,12,TRBV7-8,TRBJ2-7,NA,TRBD1
CASSSPGQGTYEQYF,TGTGCCAGCAGCTCACCGGGACAGGGCACCTACGAGCAGTACTTC,15,TRBV7-9,TRBJ2-7,NA,TRBD1
CASRAGTAYGYTF,TGTGCCAGCAGGGCCGGGACAGCCTATGGCTACACCTTC,13,TRBV12-3/TRBV12-4,TRBJ1-2,NA,TRBD1
CASSDSWGARQFF,TGTGCCAGCAGTGACAGTTGGGGGGCTAGACAGTTCTTC,13,TRBV6-4,TRBJ2-1,NA,NA
CASSIKVPRNQPQHF,TGTGCCAGTAGTATTAAGGTTCCCCGAAATCAGCCCCAGCATTTT,15,TRBV19,TRBJ1-5,NA,NA
CASSRKMIGWGGYTF,TGTGCCAGCAGCAGAAAGATGATAGGGTGGGGTGGCTACACCTTC,15,TRBV5-6,TRBJ1-2,NA,NA
CASPTEPGAHGTDTQYF,TGTGCCAGCCCCACGGAACCTGGAGCACATGGCACAGATACGCAGTATTTT,17,TRBV5-8,TRBJ2-3,once,NA
CASSLLGGQPQHF,TGTGCCAGCAGTTTACTGGGAGGTCAGCCCCAGCATTTT,13,TRBV27,TRBJ1-5,NA,NA
CANKPNRGGGYTF,TGTGCCAACAAACCTAACAGGGGTGGCGGCTACACCTTC,13,TRBV2,TRBJ1-2,NA,TRBD1
CASSPHPETQYF,TGTGCCAGCTCCCCCCATCCGGAGACCCAGTACTTC,12,TRBV18,TRBJ2-5,NA,NA
CASSLSDSPLHF,TGTGCCAGCAGCTTGAGTGATTCACCCCTCCACTTT,12,TRBV11-2,TRBJ1-6,NA,NA
CASSPLTGENGYTF,TGTGCCAGCAGCCCTCTTACAGGGGAGAATGGCTACACCTTC,14,TRBV3-1/TRBV3-2,TRBJ1-2,once,TRBD1
CAWNPGTGLTEAFF,TGTGCCTGGAATCCCGGGACAGGGCTCACTGAAGCTTTCTTT,14,TRBV30,TRBJ1-1,once,TRBD1
CASSLRGGTDTQYF,TGCGCCAGCAGCTTGAGGGGGGGCACAGATACGCAGTATTTT,14,TRBV5-1,TRBJ2-3,NA,NA
CASSLENPSKQYF,TGTGCCAGCAGCTTGGAAAACCCGTCGAAACAGTATTTT,13,TRBV5-4,TRBJ2-3,NA,NA
CASSYSRGYSYEQYF,TGTGCCAGCAGTTACTCGAGGGGATACTCCTACGAGCAGTACTTC,15,TRBV6-2/TRBV6-3,TRBJ2-7,few,NA
CASSQDPFDPYGYTF,TGCGCCAGCAGCCAAGACCCCTTCGATCCCTATGGCTACACCTTC,15,TRBV4-3,TRBJ1-2,NA,NA
CASRGSNTEAFF,TGTGCCAGCAGGGGGTCGAACACTGAAGCTTTCTTT,12,TRBV2,TRBJ1-1,NA,NA